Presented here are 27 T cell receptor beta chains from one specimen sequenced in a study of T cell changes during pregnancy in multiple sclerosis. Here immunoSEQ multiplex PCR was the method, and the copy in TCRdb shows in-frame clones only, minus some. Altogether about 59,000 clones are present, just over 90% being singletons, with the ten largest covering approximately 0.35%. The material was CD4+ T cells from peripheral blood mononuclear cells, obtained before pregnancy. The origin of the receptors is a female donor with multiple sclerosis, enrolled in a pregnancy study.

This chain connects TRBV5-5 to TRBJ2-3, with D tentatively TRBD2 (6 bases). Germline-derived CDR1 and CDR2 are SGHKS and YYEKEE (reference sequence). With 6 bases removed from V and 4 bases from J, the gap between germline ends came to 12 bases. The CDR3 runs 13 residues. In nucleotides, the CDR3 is TGTGCCAGCACTCGGGGACTCTCAGATACGCAGTATTTT. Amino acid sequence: CASTRGLSDTQYF.

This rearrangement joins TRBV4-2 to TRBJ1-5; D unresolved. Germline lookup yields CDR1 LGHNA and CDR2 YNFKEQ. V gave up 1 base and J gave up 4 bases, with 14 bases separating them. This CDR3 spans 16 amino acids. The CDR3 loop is CASSQVTRGSNQPQHF. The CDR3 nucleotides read TGTGCCAGCAGCCAAGTGACCCGCGGGTCGAATCAGCCCCAGCATTTT.

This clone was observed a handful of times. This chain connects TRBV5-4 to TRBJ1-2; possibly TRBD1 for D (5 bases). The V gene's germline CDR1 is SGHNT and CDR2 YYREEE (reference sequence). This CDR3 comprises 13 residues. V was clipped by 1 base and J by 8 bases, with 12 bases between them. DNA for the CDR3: TGTGCCAGCAGCTTGAGGGGCTTCCCCGGCTACACCTTC. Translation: CASSLRGFPGYTF.

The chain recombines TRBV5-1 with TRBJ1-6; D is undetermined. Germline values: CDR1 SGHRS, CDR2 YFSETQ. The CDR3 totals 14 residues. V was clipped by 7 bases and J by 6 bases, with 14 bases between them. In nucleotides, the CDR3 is TGCGCCAGCGCAGCATTAACAGCTAATTCACCCCTCCACTTT. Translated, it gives CASAALTANSPLHF.

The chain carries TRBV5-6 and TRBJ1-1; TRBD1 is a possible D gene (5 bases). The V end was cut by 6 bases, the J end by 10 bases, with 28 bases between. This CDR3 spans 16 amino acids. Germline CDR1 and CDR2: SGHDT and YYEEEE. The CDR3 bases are TGTGCCAGCACCCCATTGGGGAAAGGGGATATTTTCTCAGCTTTCTTT. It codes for CASTPLGKGDIFSAFF.

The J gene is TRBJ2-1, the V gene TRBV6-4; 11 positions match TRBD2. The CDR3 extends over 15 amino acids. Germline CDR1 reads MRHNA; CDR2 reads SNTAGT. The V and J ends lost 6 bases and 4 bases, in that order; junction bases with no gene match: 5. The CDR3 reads CASSSGLAVYNEQFF. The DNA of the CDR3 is TGTGCCAGCAGCTCGGGACTAGCGGTGTACAATGAGCAGTTCTTC.

CDR3 amino acids: CASSDRTGGRYGYTF. The CDR3 nucleotides are TGTGCCAGCAGCGACCGGACAGGGGGTCGGTATGGCTACACCTTC. The V and J genes are TRBV9 and TRBJ1-2, with 10 bases matching TRBD1. J gave up 5 bases and V 3 bases, and 7 bases lay outside the gene matches. Germline CDR1 is SGDLS and CDR2 is YYNGEE. The CDR3 consists of 15 residues. Full variable domain (rest looked up from reference TRBV9 and TRBJ1-2): DSGVTQTPKHLITATGQRVTLRCSPRSGDLSVYWYQQSLDQGLQFLIQYYNGEERAKGNILERFSAQQFPDLHSELNLSSLELGDSALYFCASSDRTGGRYGYTFGSGTRLTVV.

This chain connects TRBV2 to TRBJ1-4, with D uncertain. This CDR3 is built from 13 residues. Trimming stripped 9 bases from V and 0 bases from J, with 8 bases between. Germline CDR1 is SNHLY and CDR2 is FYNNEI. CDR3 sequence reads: CARSLATNEKLFF. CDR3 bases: TGTGCCAGGTCCCTTGCAACTAATGAAAAACTGTTTTTT. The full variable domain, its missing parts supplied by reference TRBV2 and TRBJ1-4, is EPEVTQTPSHQVTQMGQEVILRCVPISNHLYFYWYRQILGQKVEFLVSFYNNEISEKSEIFDDQFSVERPDGSNFTLKIRSTKLEDSAMYFCARSLATNEKLFFGSGTQLSVL.

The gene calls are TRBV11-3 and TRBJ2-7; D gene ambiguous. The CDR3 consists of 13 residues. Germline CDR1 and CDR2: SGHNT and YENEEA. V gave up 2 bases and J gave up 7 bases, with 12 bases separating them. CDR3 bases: TGTGCCAGCAGCTTACGTGGGTTGACTGAGCAGTACTTC. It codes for CASSLRGLTEQYF.

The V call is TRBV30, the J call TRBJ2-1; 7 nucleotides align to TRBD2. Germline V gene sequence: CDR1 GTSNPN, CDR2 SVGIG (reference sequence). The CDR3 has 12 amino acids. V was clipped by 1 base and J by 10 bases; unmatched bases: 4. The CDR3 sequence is CAWSGGLSEQFF. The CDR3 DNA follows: TGTGCCTGGAGTGGGGGACTATCCGAGCAGTTCTTC.

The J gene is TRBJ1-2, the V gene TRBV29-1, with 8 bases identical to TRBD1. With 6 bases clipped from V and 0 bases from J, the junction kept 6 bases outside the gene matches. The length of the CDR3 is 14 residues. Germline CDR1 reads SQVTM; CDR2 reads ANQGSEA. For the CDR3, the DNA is TGCAGCGTCACGACAGGGGCGCCTAACTATGGCTACACCTTC. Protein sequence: CSVTTGAPNYGYTF.

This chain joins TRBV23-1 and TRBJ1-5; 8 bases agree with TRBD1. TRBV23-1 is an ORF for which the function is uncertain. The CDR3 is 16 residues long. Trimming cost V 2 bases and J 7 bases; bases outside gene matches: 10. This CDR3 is CASSQTWTGNNQPQHF. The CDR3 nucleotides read TGCGCCAGCAGTCAAACGTGGACAGGGAATAACCAGCCCCAGCATTTT.

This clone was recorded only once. The CDR3 region is CASSLGQNSGNTIYF. CDR3 in DNA: TGTGCCAGCAGCTTGGGACAGAACTCTGGAAACACCATATATTTT. This sequence joins TRBV5-4 and TRBJ1-3; a weak D match, TRBD1 (5 bases). With 0 bases removed from V and 0 bases from J, the gap between germline ends came to 7 bases. This CDR3 has 15 residues. Germline V gene data show CDR1 as SGHNT and CDR2 as YYREEE (reference sequence).

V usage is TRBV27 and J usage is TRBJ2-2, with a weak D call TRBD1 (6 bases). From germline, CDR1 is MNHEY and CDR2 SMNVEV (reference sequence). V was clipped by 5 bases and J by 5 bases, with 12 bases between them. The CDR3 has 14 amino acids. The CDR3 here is CASSPLGGTGELFF. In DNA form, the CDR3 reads TGTGCCAGCAGTCCCCTAGGGGGAACCGGGGAGCTGTTTTTT.

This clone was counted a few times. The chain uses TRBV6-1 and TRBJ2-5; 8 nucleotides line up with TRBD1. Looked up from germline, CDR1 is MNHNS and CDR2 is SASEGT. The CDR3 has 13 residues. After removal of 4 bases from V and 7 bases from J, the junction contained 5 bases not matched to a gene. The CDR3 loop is CASSGTGSATQYF. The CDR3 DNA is TGTGCCAGCAGTGGGACAGGGTCCGCGACCCAGTACTTC.

This CDR3 reads CASSLLTGHTEAFF. The CDR3 nucleotides read TGTGCCAGCAGCTTGCTGACAGGGCATACTGAAGCTTTCTTT. The rearrangement uses TRBV11-2 and TRBJ1-1; 7 bases map to TRBD1. J gave up 5 bases and V 3 bases, and 6 bases lay outside the gene matches. CDR1 is SGHAT and CDR2 is FQNNGV in the germline V gene. CDR3 size: 14 residues.

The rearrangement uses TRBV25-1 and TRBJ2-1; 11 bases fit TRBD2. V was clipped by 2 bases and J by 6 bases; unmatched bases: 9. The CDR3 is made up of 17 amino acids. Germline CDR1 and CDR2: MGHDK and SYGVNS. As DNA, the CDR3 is TGTGCCAGCAGTGAAAATAAAGCTAGCGGGAGGCCCAATGAGCAGTTCTTC. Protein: CASSENKASGRPNEQFF.

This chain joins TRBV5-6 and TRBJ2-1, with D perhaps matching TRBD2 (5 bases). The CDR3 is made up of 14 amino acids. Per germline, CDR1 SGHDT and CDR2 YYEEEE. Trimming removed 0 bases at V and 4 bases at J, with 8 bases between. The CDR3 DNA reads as TGTGCCAGCAGCTTGGGACTACCATACAATGAGCAGTTCTTC. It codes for CASSLGLPYNEQFF.

This chain's CDR3 is CASSSGQGVANTEAFF. The CDR3 bases are TGTGCCAGTAGTTCAGGGCAGGGGGTCGCGAACACTGAAGCTTTCTTT. The gene calls are TRBV19 and TRBJ1-1; TRBD1 agrees at 7 bases. Germline CDR1 is LNHDA and CDR2 is SQIVND (reference sequence). The CDR3 has 16 amino acids. V shed 5 bases, J shed 1 base, and the junction held 10 bases outside the gene matches.

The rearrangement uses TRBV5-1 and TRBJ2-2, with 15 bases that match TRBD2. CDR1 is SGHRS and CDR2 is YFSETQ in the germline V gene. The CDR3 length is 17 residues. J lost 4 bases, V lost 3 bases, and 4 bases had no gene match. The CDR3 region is CASSSGLAGGRTGELFF. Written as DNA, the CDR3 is TGCGCCAGCAGCTCCGGACTAGCGGGAGGGCGCACCGGGGAGCTGTTTTTT.

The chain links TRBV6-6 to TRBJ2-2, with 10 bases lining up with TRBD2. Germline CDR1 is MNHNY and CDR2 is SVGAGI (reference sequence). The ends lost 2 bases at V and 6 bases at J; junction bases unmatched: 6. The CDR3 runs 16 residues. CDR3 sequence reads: CASSYALAGVPGELFF. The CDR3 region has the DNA TGTGCCAGCAGTTACGCTCTAGCGGGAGTTCCCGGGGAGCTGTTTTTT.

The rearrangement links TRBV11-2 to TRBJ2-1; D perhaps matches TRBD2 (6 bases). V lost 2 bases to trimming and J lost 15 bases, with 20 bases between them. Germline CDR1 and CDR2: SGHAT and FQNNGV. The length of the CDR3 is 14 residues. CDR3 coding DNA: TGTGCCAGCAGCTTAATAGACGACCGACTAGTGCGGTTCTTC. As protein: CASSLIDDRLVRFF.

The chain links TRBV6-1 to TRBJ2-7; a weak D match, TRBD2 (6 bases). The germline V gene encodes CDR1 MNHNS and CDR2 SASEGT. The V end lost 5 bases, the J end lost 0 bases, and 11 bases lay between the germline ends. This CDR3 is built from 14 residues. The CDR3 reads CASSRDSNSYEQYF. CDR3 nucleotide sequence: TGTGCCAGCAGTCGGGACTCTAACTCCTACGAGCAGTACTTC.

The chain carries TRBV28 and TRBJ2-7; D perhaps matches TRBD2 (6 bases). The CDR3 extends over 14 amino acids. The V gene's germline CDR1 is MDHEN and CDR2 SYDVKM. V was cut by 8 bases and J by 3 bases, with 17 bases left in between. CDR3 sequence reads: CASHKRAFGYEQYF. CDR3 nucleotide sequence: TGTGCCAGCCACAAGCGGGCTTTTGGCTACGAGCAGTACTTC.

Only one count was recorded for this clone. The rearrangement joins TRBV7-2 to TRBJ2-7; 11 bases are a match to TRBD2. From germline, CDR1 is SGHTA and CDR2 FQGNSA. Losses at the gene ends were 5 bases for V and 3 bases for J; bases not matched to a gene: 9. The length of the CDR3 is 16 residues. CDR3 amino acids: CASSRVTGTSGYEQYF. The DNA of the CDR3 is TGTGCCAGCAGCCGAGTGACCGGGACTAGCGGCTACGAGCAGTACTTC.

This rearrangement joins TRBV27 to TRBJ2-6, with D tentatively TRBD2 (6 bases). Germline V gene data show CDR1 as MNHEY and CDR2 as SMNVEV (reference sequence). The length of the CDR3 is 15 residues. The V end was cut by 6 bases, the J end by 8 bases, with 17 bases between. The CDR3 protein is CASSLRDSATNVLTF. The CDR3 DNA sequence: TGTGCCAGCAGCCTCAGGGACTCGGCGACCAACGTCCTGACTTTC.

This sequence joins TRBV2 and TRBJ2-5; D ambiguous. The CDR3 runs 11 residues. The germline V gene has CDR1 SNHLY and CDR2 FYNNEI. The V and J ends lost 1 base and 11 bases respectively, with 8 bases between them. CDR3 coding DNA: TGTGCCAGCAGTGAAGACCGAGTGCAGTACTTC. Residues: CASSEDRVQYF.